These 16 T cell receptor beta chains share one sample of origin, sequenced in a study of preoperative IRX-2 immunotherapy in early breast cancer. TCRdb's copy holds only in-frame clones and misses some; the assay was immunoSEQ multiplex PCR. Of 25,000 to 30,000 clones listed, around 90% are singletons. The sample's treatment: preoperative locoregional IRX-2 cytokine immunotherapy. This material was acquired from a patient treated with IRX-2 immunotherapy. The source of these receptors is a human donor with breast cancer.

Details on this clone: Compared with germline, one end of the junction differs, possibly owing to a read error. The V gene is TRBV5-4, the J gene TRBJ2-5; 10 bases are shared with TRBD2. The CDR3 extends over 13 amino acids. In germline, CDR1 is SGHNT, CDR2 YYREEE (reference sequence). The CDR3, as DNA: TGTGCCATCAGCGGGGGGGCCGGGGAGACCCAGTACTTC. This encodes CAISGGAGETQYF.

The chain links TRBV5-1 to TRBJ1-4; D unresolved. The CDR3 is 12 amino acids. V gave up 0 bases and J gave up 8 bases, with 5 bases separating them. CDR1 and CDR2 (germline): SGHRS, YFSETQ. CDR3 sequence reads: CASSLGREKLFF. CDR3 sequence (DNA): TGCGCCAGCAGCTTGGGCAGGGAAAAACTGTTTTTT.

The V call is TRBV10-1, the J call TRBJ2-2, with 8 bases lining up with TRBD2. The CDR3 loop spans 14 amino acids. Trimming removed 10 bases from V and 3 bases from J; junction bases left unmatched: 7. CDR1 WNHNN and CDR2 SYGVQD come from the germline V gene (reference sequence). CDR3 sequence: CATTGTSDTGELFF. The CDR3 nucleotides read TGCGCCACTACCGGGACTAGTGACACCGGGGAGCTGTTTTTT.

V and J are TRBV7-2 and TRBJ2-5; tentatively, D is TRBD1 or TRBD2 (6 bases each). CDR1 and CDR2 from the germline V gene are SGHTA and FQGNSA. V lost 5 bases to trimming and J lost 3 bases, with 16 bases between them. The CDR3 loop spans 15 amino acids. The DNA of the CDR3 is TGTGCCAGCAGCAATACAGGGAGGACGGAAGAGACCCAGTACTTC. Translating it yields CASSNTGRTEETQYF.

The genes are TRBV2 and TRBJ2-7, with a tentative D call TRBD2 (7 bases). V was clipped by 7 bases and J by 4 bases, with 11 bases between them. This CDR3 has 12 amino acids. Germline V gene lookup returns CDR1 SNHLY and CDR2 FYNNEI. The CDR3 nucleotides read TGTGCCAGCAAGGGAGGGGGATACGAGCAGTACTTC. Translated, it gives CASKGGGYEQYF.

The genes are TRBV5-1 and TRBJ1-4; a weak D match, TRBD1 (5 bases). The CDR3 covers 16 residues. Germline V gene lookup returns CDR1 SGHRS and CDR2 YFSETQ. The V and J ends lost 4 bases and 8 bases respectively, with 21 bases between them. Written as DNA, the CDR3 is TGCGCCAGCAGCCCCGATTGGGACGGCCCAGGGGAAAAACTGTTTTTT. Its translation: CASSPDWDGPGEKLFF.

This clone was picked up one time. J is TRBJ2-1 and V is TRBV7-6, with TRBD2 matching 7 bases. Germline assignment: CDR1 SGHVS and CDR2 FNYEAQ. V was clipped by 4 bases and J by 9 bases; unmatched bases: 3. The CDR3 is 12 amino acids. DNA of the CDR3: TGTGCCAGCAGCTCCTCGGGGGGTGAGCAGTTCTTC. Translating gives CASSSSGGEQFF.

V usage is TRBV5-8 and J usage is TRBJ2-1, with 10 nucleotides matching TRBD1. CDR1 is SGHTS and CDR2 is YDEGEE in the germline V gene. Germline trimming cut 3 bases from V and 6 bases from J; bases unmatched to any gene: 6. The CDR3 extends over 15 amino acids. CDR3: CASSSGQGGLNEQFF. CDR3 nucleotide sequence: TGTGCCAGCAGCTCCGGACAGGGGGGCCTCAATGAGCAGTTCTTC. Complete variable domain (other parts from reference TRBV5-8 and TRBJ2-1): EAGVTQSPTHLIKTRGQQATLRCSPISGHTSVYWYQQALGLGLQFLLWYDEGEERNRGNFPPRFSGRQFPNYSSELNVNALELEDSALYLCASSSGQGGLNEQFFGPGTRLTVL.

J is TRBJ2-7 and V is TRBV18, with D maybe TRBD2 (6 bases). Looked up from germline, CDR1 is KGHSH and CDR2 is LQKENI. The length of the CDR3 is 12 residues. The ends were cut back, 10 bases at V and 4 bases at J, with 14 bases in the middle. The CDR3 DNA reads as TGTGCCACCGGGGACTTTCCGTACGAGCAGTACTTC. Amino acids: CATGDFPYEQYF.

The rearrangement links TRBV5-1 to TRBJ1-6, with a weak D call TRBD1 (6 bases). This CDR3 spans 18 amino acids. Trimming took 0 bases from V and 5 from J, leaving 18 bases between them. Germline values: CDR1 SGHRS, CDR2 YFSETQ. The DNA for the CDR3 is TGCGCCAGCAGCTTGGTCTCGACCGGGACACCTAATAATTCACCCCTCCACTTT. Its translation: CASSLVSTGTPNNSPLHF.

V is TRBV5-1 and J is TRBJ1-2; D is unclear. This CDR3 spans 14 amino acids. CDR1 is SGHRS, CDR2 YFSETQ, per germline. The V and J ends lost 0 bases and 2 bases respectively, with 8 bases between them. Written as DNA, the CDR3 is TGCGCCAGCAGCTTGGATGTCAGAAACTATGGCTACACCTTC. Its protein product is CASSLDVRNYGYTF.

This clone was picked up a small number of times. This sequence joins TRBV25-1 and TRBJ2-2; tentative D call: TRBD1 (6 bases). V was clipped by 4 bases and J by 4 bases, with 10 bases between them. Germline CDR1 reads MGHDK; CDR2 reads SYGVNS. The CDR3 consists of 14 residues. The CDR3 region is CASSVGTSTGELFF. The CDR3 DNA follows: TGTGCCAGCAGTGTAGGGACATCCACCGGGGAGCTGTTTTTT. The entire variable domain, with the rest obtained from reference TRBV25-1 and TRBJ2-2, is as follows: EADIYQTPRYLVIGTGKKITLECSQTMGHDKMYWYQQDPGMELHLIHYSYGVNSTEKGDLSSESTVSRIRTEHFPLTLESARPSHTSQYLCASSVGTSTGELFFGEGSRLTVL.

This chain joins TRBV6-5 and TRBJ2-2; D not resolved. This CDR3 comprises 11 residues. The germline V gene has CDR1 MNHEY and CDR2 SVGAGI. V was clipped by 7 bases and J by 6 bases, with 6 bases between them. CDR3 residues: CASIPSGELFF. The DNA of the CDR3 is TGTGCCAGCATCCCGTCCGGGGAGCTGTTTTTT.

This clone was detected once. The rearrangement links TRBV10-3 to TRBJ2-5, with 9 bases lining up with TRBD1. Per the germline V gene, CDR1 is ENHRY and CDR2 is SYGVKD. J lost 7 bases, V lost 6 bases, and 6 bases had no gene match. CDR3 length: 13 amino acids. The CDR3 DNA follows: TGTGCCATCAGCCGACCGGGACAGGGGACCCAGTACTTC. Protein: CAISRPGQGTQYF.

J is TRBJ1-2 and V is TRBV9; 7 bases align to TRBD1. The CDR3 spans 14 residues. V trimming: 0 bases; J trimming: 3 bases; junction bases outside the gene matches: 2. Germline CDR1 and CDR2: SGDLS and YYNGEE. The CDR3: CASSVADRDYGYTF. The CDR3 DNA sequence: TGTGCCAGCAGCGTAGCTGACAGGGACTATGGCTACACCTTC.

The chain is built from TRBV19 and TRBJ2-2; D is unresolved. Germline assignment: CDR1 LNHDA and CDR2 SQIVND (reference sequence). The germline V and J ends were trimmed by 7 bases and 6 bases, with 12 bases remaining between them. The CDR3 consists of 13 residues. CDR3 residues: CASNGGRAGELFF. CDR3 bases: TGTGCCAGTAATGGTGGTAGGGCCGGGGAGCTGTTTTTT. The full variable domain, completed using reference TRBV19 and TRBJ2-2, is DGGITQSPKYLFRKEGQNVTLSCEQNLNHDAMYWYRQDPGQGLRLIYYSQIVNDFQKGDIAEGYSVSREKKESFPLTVTSAQKNPTAFYLCASNGGRAGELFFGEGSRLTVL.